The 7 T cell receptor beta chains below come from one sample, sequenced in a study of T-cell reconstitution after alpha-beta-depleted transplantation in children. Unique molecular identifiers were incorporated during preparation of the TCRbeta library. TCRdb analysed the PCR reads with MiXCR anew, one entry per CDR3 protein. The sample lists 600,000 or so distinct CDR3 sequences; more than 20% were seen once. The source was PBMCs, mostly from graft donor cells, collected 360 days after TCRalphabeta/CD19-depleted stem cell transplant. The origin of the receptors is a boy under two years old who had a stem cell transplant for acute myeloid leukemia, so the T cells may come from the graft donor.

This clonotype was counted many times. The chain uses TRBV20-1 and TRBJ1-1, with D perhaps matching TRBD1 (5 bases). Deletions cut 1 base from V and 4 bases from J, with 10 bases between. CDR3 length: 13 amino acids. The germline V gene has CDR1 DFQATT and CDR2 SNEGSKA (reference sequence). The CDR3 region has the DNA TGCAGTGCTAGAGGGGGCGGGGGCACTGAAGCTTTCTTT. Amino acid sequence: CSARGGGGTEAFF.

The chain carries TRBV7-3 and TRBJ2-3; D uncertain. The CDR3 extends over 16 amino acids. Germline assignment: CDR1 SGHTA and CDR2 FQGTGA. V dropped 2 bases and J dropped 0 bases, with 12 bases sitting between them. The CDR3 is CASSLLGTESTDTQYF. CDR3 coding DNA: TGTGCCAGCAGCTTACTGGGCACTGAGAGCACAGATACGCAGTATTTT.

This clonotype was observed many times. This CDR3 is CATSEPGGIQPQHF. DNA of the CDR3: TGTGCCACCAGTGAGCCAGGGGGCATTCAGCCCCAGCATTTT. The V and J genes are TRBV24-1 and TRBJ1-5; the match to TRBD1 covers 8 bases. The V segment lost 4 bases and the J segment 6 bases; nucleotides outside the gene matches: 4. Germline V gene sequence: CDR1 KGHDR, CDR2 SFDVKD. The CDR3 consists of 14 residues.

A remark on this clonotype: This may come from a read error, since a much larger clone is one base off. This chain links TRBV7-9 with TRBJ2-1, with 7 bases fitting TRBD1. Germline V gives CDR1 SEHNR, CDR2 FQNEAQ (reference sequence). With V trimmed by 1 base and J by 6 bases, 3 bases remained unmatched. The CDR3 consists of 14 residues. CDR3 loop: CASSLGGQVNEQFF. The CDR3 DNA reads TGTGCCAGCAGCTTAGGAGGACAGGTCAATGAGCAGTTCTTC.

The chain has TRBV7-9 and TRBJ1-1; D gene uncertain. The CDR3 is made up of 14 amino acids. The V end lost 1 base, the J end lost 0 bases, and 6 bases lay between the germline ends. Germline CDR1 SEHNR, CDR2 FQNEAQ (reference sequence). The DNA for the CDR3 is TGTGCCAGCAGCTTAGGCAACTTGAACACTGAAGCTTTCTTT. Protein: CASSLGNLNTEAFF.

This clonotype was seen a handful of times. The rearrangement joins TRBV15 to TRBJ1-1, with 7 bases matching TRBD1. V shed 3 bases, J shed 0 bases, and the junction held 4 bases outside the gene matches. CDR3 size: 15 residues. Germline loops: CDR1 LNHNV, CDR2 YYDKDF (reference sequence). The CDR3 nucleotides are TGTGCCACCAGCAGGTACAGGGGAATGAACACTGAAGCTTTCTTT. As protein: CATSRYRGMNTEAFF.

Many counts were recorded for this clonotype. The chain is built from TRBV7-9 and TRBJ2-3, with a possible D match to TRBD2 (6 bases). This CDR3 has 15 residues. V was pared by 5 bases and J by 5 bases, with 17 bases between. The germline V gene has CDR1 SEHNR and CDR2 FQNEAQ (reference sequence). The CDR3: CASSTRGALGDTQYF. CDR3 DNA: TGTGCCAGCAGCACCCGCGGGGCGCTGGGAGATACGCAGTATTTT.